This T cell receptor beta chain emerged from a study of T cells in Graves' hyperthyroidism and ophthalmopathy. Study observations and caveats: Ophthalmopathy was told apart from stable hyperthyroidism by a 13 V-J model. Also found in blood were most expanded thyroid clonotypes above 0.001.

The diagnoses drew upon clinical symptoms, serum thyroxine and TRAb, thyroid ultrasound and orbital computed tomography. With respect to this clonotype: Its antigen is unknown.

TCR beta CDR3 sequences were amplified from RNA transcripts. During a first-round RT-PCR of the TCR CDR3, the HTBI primer set was used. Via MiXCR, TCRdb re-called the multiplex PCR reads, giving one row per CDR3 protein. The table has 480,000 or so distinct CDR3 sequences, 46% seen once. V lost 4 bases, J lost 5 bases, and 5 bases lay in between. Germline V CDR1 and CDR2: WSHSY, SAAADI. This CDR3 comprises 11 residues. The source is an adult woman with Graves' disease, either hyperthyroidism or ophthalmopathy (not recorded which). The sample comprised peripheral blood or thyroid tissue (not recorded which). The chain links TRBV10-2 to TRBJ1-2; no firm D call. CDR3 bases: TGCGCCAGCAGTGGGGATTATGGCTACACCTTC. It codes for CASSGDYGYTF.